Listed below are T cell receptor beta chains from one sample, sequenced in a study of blood T cell repertoires in COVID-19. Profiled with immunoSEQ multiplex PCR; TCRdb holds only in-frame clones, not every one. The repertoire has about 190,000 clones, more than 85% of them found once; the top ten carry around 1.2%. The sample comprised peripheral blood. These receptors all stem from a man aged 30 to 39 with acute or convalescent COVID-19. The CDR3 runs from the conserved cysteine through the conserved F or W. A D gene is named only where the DNA matches it firmly. Not all rows give a size; the values are once, few, many and, for expanded clones, a class.

D gene	clone size	J gene	V gene	CDR3 DNA	CDR3 protein
-	-	TRBJ1-2	TRBV5-1	TGCGCCAGCAGCTCAGACGGGGAATATGGCTACACCTTC	CASSSDGEYGYTF
-	few	TRBJ1-5	TRBV29-1	TGCAGCGTTTTAGAGGGAAGCACGGATAGCAATCAGCCCCAGCATTTT	CSVLEGSTDSNQPQHF
-	-	TRBJ1-1	TRBV11-2	TGTGCCAGCAGCCCCGGGATTCGAGCTTTCTTT	CASSPGIRAFF
TRBD1	-	TRBJ1-1	TRBV5-6	TGTGCCAGCAGCTCGTTCCCCCGGGACAGGGGGAACACTGAAGCTTTCTTT	CASSSFPRDRGNTEAFF
-	-	TRBJ2-1	TRBV4-2	TGTGCCAGCAGCCAGGCACAGGCGGATGAGCAGTTCTTC	CASSQAQADEQFF
-	-	TRBJ2-1	TRBV28	TGTGCCAGCAGTTTAATAGCTAGCTCCTACAATGAGCAGTTCTTC	CASSLIASSYNEQFF
-	-	TRBJ1-1	TRBV13	TGTGCCAGCAGCCCGTGGCAGGGGTCTCTTGCGAACACTGAAGCTTTCTTT	CASSPWQGSLANTEAFF
-	-	TRBJ1-1	TRBV9	TGTGCCAGCAGCGTAGTATCGAACACTGAAGCTTTCTTT	CASSVVSNTEAFF
TRBD1	once	TRBJ1-2	TRBV3-1/TRBV3-2	TGTGCCAGCAGCCTCCGGGACAGATATGGCTACACCTTC	CASSLRDRYGYTF
TRBD1	-	TRBJ2-2	TRBV6-2/TRBV6-3	TGTGCCAGCAGTCACCGGTACAGGGGTAGAACCGGGGAGCTGTTTTTT	CASSHRYRGRTGELFF
TRBD1	-	TRBJ1-2	TRBV4-1	TGCGCCAGCAGCGGCCGGGGACAGGGGGATGTTGGCTACACCTTC	CASSGRGQGDVGYTF
TRBD2	-	TRBJ2-1	TRBV7-7	TGTGCTAGCAGCTTAGCGGGGACTGACTACAATGAGCAGTTCTTC	CASSLAGTDYNEQFF
-	-	TRBJ2-1	TRBV29-1	TGCAGCGCCTTAACAGGGATTGAGCAGTTCTTC	CSALTGIEQFF
-	-	TRBJ2-3	TRBV7-6	TGTGCCAGCAGCTTAGCGGGGGCCCACTCTGGCACAGATACGCAGTATTTT	CASSLAGAHSGTDTQYF
-	-	TRBJ2-2	TRBV3-1/TRBV3-2	TGTGCCAGCAGCGCAGAACCGTACACCGGGGAGCTGTTTTTT	CASSAEPYTGELFF
TRBD1	-	TRBJ2-5	TRBV29-1	TGCAGCGTTGCGACAGGGGGGGAGACCCAGTACTTC	CSVATGGETQYF
TRBD1	-	TRBJ2-1	TRBV12-3/TRBV12-4	TGTGCCAGCAGGCCGACAGGGGAAGATGAGCAGTTCTTC	CASRPTGEDEQFF
-	-	TRBJ1-2	TRBV7-2	TGTGCCAGCAGCTTATCTGTTCGCTATAGTACCAACCGAAACTATGGCTACACCTTC	CASSLSVRYSTNRNYGYTF
TRBD2	-	TRBJ2-5	TRBV4-2	TGTGCCAGCAGCCAACGGGCCCTAACTAGCGGGAGGGGCCAAGAGACCCAGTACTTC	CASSQRALTSGRGQETQYF
TRBD2	once	TRBJ2-1	TRBV28	TGTGCCAGCAGGAAACGGGAGGGAGGGGGTGAGCAGTTCTTC	CASRKREGGGEQFF
TRBD2	-	TRBJ2-7	TRBV19	TGTGCCAGGCACTCGGGGGGAGGACCCTACGAGCAGTACTTC	CARHSGGGPYEQYF
-	-	TRBJ1-6	TRBV6-5	TGTGCCAGCAGTTACTTCAGGGATAGCCCGAGGTCACCCCTCCACTTT	CASSYFRDSPRSPLHF
-	-	TRBJ1-6	TRBV28	TGTGCCAGCAGTCCCCCCGCTGCGGCCGGACAGAATTTCTACTTT	CASSPPAAAGQNFYF
-	-	TRBJ1-4	TRBV14	TGTGCCAGCAGCCTGGGACATACAACTAATGAAAAACTGTTTTTT	CASSLGHTTNEKLFF
TRBD2	-	TRBJ2-5	TRBV5-3	TGTGCCAGAAGCTCGGGCGGGACTAGCGGGAGGGTGGGCGAGACCCAGTACTTC	CARSSGGTSGRVGETQYF
-	-	TRBJ2-5	TRBV5-4	TGTGCCAGCAGCTTGGCCACGCGCCAAGAGACCCAGTACTTC	CASSLATRQETQYF
TRBD1	-	TRBJ2-1	TRBV24-1	TGTGCCACCAGTGATCAGGGACAGGGGAGGATTGAGCAGTTCTTC	CATSDQGQGRIEQFF
-	-	TRBJ1-1	TRBV5-4	TGTGCCAGCAGACGTATTACAGGTTTGAACACTGAAGCTTTCTTT	CASRRITGLNTEAFF
TRBD1	-	TRBJ2-1	TRBV5-5	TGTGCCAGCAGCACCACAGGGGCCAGGGGCAATGAGCAGTTCTTC	CASSTTGARGNEQFF
-	-	TRBJ2-6	TRBV7-3	TGTGCCAGCAGCCAGCGAGGGGGCTCTGGGGCCAACGTCCTGACTTTC	CASSQRGGSGANVLTF
TRBD1	-	TRBJ2-2	TRBV11-2	TGTGCCAGCAGCCGACAGGGCGGGGAGCTGTTTTTT	CASSRQGGELFF
-	-	TRBJ2-2	TRBV13	TGTGCCAGCCGACCGGGATCTACTACCGGGGAGCTGTTTTTT	CASRPGSTTGELFF
-	-	TRBJ1-2	TRBV2	TGTGCCAGCAGCCGGGGAATAAACTATGGCTACACCTTC	CASSRGINYGYTF
-	-	TRBJ1-2	TRBV19	TGTGCCAGTACCAAGGAGCGCCATGGCTACACCTTC	CASTKERHGYTF
-	-	TRBJ1-3	TRBV28	TGTGCCAGCAGCCCGGGTAACTCTGGAAACACCATATATTTT	CASSPGNSGNTIYF
-	-	TRBJ1-1	TRBV28	TGTGCCAGCACCATGACCCCAGGGGACGCTTTCTTT	CASTMTPGDAFF
-	-	TRBJ2-3	TRBV6-5	TGTGCCAGCAGGTCAGGGGAATATACAGATACGCAGTATTTT	CASRSGEYTDTQYF
TRBD1	few	TRBJ1-2	TRBV7-9	TGTGCCAGCAGTGGCCGGGACAGGGAGGACTATGGCTACACCTTC	CASSGRDREDYGYTF
-	-	TRBJ1-5	TRBV19	TGTGCCAGTAGTATAGGGAGGGACGGTAGCAATCAGCCCCAGCATTTT	CASSIGRDGSNQPQHF
TRBD1	once	TRBJ2-3	TRBV27	TGTGCCAGCAGTTTGGGGACAGGGGGTGCAGATACGCAGTATTTT	CASSLGTGGADTQYF
TRBD1	-	TRBJ1-2	TRBV6-5	TGTGCCAGCAGTTATGGAGAGGGGGCGCTTGGCTACACCTTC	CASSYGEGALGYTF
-	-	TRBJ1-5	TRBV6-5	TGTGCCAGCACCACGGGTACGGAGTCCCAGCATTTT	CASTTGTESQHF
-	-	TRBJ2-2	TRBV5-1	TGCGCCAGCAGCCCACTAGTTTCCGGGACCGGGGAGCTGTTTTTT	CASSPLVSGTGELFF
-	few	TRBJ1-5	TRBV19	TGTGCCAGTATGGCTGCCCGGGTAGGCAATCAGCCCCAGCATTTT	CASMAARVGNQPQHF
-	-	TRBJ2-6	TRBV2	TGTGCCAGTACGGGACAAGGGATGCTCTCTGGGGCCAACGTCCTGACTTTC	CASTGQGMLSGANVLTF
TRBD1	-	TRBJ2-5	TRBV2	TGTGCCAGGGGAGGACAGGGCGGAGAGACCCAGTACTTC	CARGGQGGETQYF
-	-	TRBJ2-3	TRBV27	TGTGCCAGCAGTTTAGGTGTCCCCTCCAGTACGCAGTATTTT	CASSLGVPSSTQYF